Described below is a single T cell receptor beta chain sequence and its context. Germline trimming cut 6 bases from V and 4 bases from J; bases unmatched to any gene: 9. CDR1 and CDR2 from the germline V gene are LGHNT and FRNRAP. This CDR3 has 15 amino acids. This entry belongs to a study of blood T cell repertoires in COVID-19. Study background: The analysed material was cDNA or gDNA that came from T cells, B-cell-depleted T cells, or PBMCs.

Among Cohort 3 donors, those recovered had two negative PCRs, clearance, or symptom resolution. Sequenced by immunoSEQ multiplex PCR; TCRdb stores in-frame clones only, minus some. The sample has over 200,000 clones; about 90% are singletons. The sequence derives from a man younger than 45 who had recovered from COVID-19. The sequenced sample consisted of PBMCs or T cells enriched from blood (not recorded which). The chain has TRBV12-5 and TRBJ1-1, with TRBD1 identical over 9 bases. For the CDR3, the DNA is TGTGCTAGTGGCTACGGACAGGGGTCTACCACTGAAGCTTTCTTT. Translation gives CASGYGQGSTTEAFF.